The 22 T cell receptor beta chains in this list originate from one sample, sequenced in a study of ipilimumab plus nivolumab after autologous stem cell transplantation. The method was immunoSEQ multiplex PCR; TCRdb's version includes in-frame clones alone and lacks a portion of them. The sample carries some 45,000 clones, more than 70% recorded once. The source material was PBMCs, sampled in a trial of ipilimumab plus nivolumab as post-transplant consolidation. These receptors came from a male donor with multiple myeloma.

V and J are TRBV28 and TRBJ1-2; no firm D call. The CDR3 sequence is 11 residues long. Trimming cost V 7 bases and J 2 bases, with 5 bases left between them. The germline CDR1 and CDR2 sequences are MDHEN and SYDVKM. CDR3 residues: CASKSNYGYTF. The CDR3 DNA reads TGTGCCAGCAAGTCCAACTATGGCTACACCTTC.

The chain uses TRBV27 and TRBJ2-7; TRBD2 agrees at 9 bases. Germline V lookup: CDR1 MNHEY, CDR2 SMNVEV (reference sequence). CDR3 length equals 14 residues. V shed 3 bases and J 5 bases; nucleotides not matched to a gene: 5. In DNA form, the CDR3 reads TGTGCCAGCAGTTTTTTAGCGGGGGAGGACGAGCAGTACTTC. Encoded protein: CASSFLAGEDEQYF.

This chain joins TRBV19 and TRBJ1-6; a weak D match, TRBD1 (5 bases). Trimming took off 1 base at V and 7 bases at J, with 14 bases between the two ends. The CDR3 loop spans 16 amino acids. Germline V gene data show CDR1 as LNHDA and CDR2 as SQIVND (reference sequence). CDR3 nucleotide sequence: TGTGCCAGTAGTATAGGCCCGGGACTTAGCAATTCACCCCTCCACTTT. It specifies CASSIGPGLSNSPLHF.

This rearrangement joins TRBV6-5 to TRBJ1-2; D gene uncertain. The CDR3 covers 13 residues. Germline V lookup: CDR1 MNHEY, CDR2 SVGAGI. The ends were cut back, 5 bases at V and 4 bases at J, with 11 bases in the middle. Here the CDR3 reads CASSPPGTYGYTF. CDR3 sequence (DNA): TGTGCCAGCAGTCCTCCGGGAACCTATGGCTACACCTTC.

This chain uses TRBV25-1 with TRBJ1-2; D unresolved. Germline V gene sequence: CDR1 MGHDK, CDR2 SYGVNS. Deletions cut 6 bases from V and 8 bases from J, with 13 bases between. The CDR3 has 12 residues. CDR3 DNA sequence: TGTGCCAGCAGCACCGAAGGGAGGGGCTACACCTTC. Protein sequence: CASSTEGRGYTF.

The chain has TRBV5-1 and TRBJ2-1; a possible D gene is TRBD2 (5 bases). V lost 0 bases and J lost 2, with 9 bases in between. This CDR3 region has 15 residues. Germline-derived CDR1 and CDR2 are SGHRS and YFSETQ. The CDR3 bases are TGCGCCAGCAGCTTGGGAGGGAGTACCTACAATGAGCAGTTCTTC. Translating gives CASSLGGSTYNEQFF.

The gene calls are TRBV4-3 and TRBJ2-2; 7 bases match TRBD2. The CDR3 is made up of 12 amino acids. Looked up from germline, CDR1 is LGHNA and CDR2 is YSLEER. V gave up 10 bases and J gave up 2 bases; unmatched junction bases: 1. CDR3 coding DNA: TGCGCCACGGGAGGCAACACCGGGGAGCTGTTTTTT. It is translated as CATGGNTGELFF.

The J gene is TRBJ2-1, the V gene TRBV5-1, with TRBD2 identical over 9 bases. The CDR3 is made up of 15 amino acids. V shed 4 bases, J shed 7 bases, and the junction held 9 bases outside the gene matches. The germline gives CDR1 SGHRS, CDR2 YFSETQ. CDR3 sequence reads: CASSPPLAGENEQFF. As DNA, the CDR3 is TGCGCCAGCAGCCCCCCTTTAGCGGGAGAGAATGAGCAGTTCTTC.

The chain recombines TRBV27 with TRBJ2-7; D unresolved. The CDR3 consists of 14 residues. Germline lookup yields CDR1 MNHEY and CDR2 SMNVEV (reference sequence). Trimming removed 3 bases at V and 3 bases at J, with 12 bases between. The CDR3 loop is CASSLLTASYEQYF. Written as DNA, the CDR3 is TGTGCCAGCAGTTTGCTGACCGCCAGCTACGAGCAGTACTTC.

The CDR3: CAAGGPPGALHF. CDR3 nucleotide sequence: TGCGCCGCAGGAGGCCCTCCAGGGGCCCTCCACTTT. V is TRBV4-3 and J is TRBJ1-6; a possible D gene is TRBD1 (6 bases). V was trimmed by 11 bases and J by 14 bases, leaving 19 bases between them. The CDR3 contains 12 residues. The V gene's germline CDR1 is LGHNA and CDR2 YSLEER.

The chain carries TRBV11-2 and TRBJ2-1, with TRBD2 identical over 8 bases. CDR3 length: 16 amino acids. The germline V gene encodes CDR1 SGHAT and CDR2 FQNNGV. V lost 0 bases to trimming and J lost 7 bases; unmatched junction nucleotides: 8. Here the CDR3 DNA reads TGTGCCAGCAGCTTAGATCCGGGGGGGGCCGGGAATGAGCAGTTCTTC. Amino acids: CASSLDPGGAGNEQFF.

V usage is TRBV19 and J usage is TRBJ1-1; D may be TRBD1 (6 bases). V shed 2 bases and J shed 4 bases, with 8 bases lying between them. This CDR3 spans 13 amino acids. Germline V CDR1 and CDR2: LNHDA, SQIVND (reference sequence). CDR3 in DNA: TGTGCCAGTAGTATACTCAGGGGCACTGAAGCTTTCTTT. This sequence encodes CASSILRGTEAFF.

This chain links TRBV7-2 with TRBJ2-7; D is perhaps TRBD1 (6 bases). The germline CDR1 and CDR2 sequences are SGHTA and FQGNSA. Trimming removed 3 bases at V and 6 bases at J, with 12 bases between. The CDR3 has 13 amino acids. CDR3 residues: CASSFAPTGEQYF. DNA of the CDR3: TGTGCCAGCAGCTTTGCCCCGACAGGCGAGCAGTACTTC.

CDR3 sequence reads: CASSPMVDTGELFF. The DNA of the CDR3 is TGTGCCAGCAGCCCCATGGTGGACACCGGGGAGCTGTTTTTT. The chain couples TRBV5-4 to TRBJ2-2; D is ambiguous. Trimming took 4 bases from V and 3 from J, leaving 10 bases between them. Germline CDR1 and CDR2: SGHNT and YYREEE (reference sequence). CDR3 length: 14 residues.

This clone was seen a single time. The chain couples TRBV6-5 to TRBJ2-3, with 8 bases that match TRBD1. In germline, CDR1 is MNHEY, CDR2 SVGAGI. CDR3 length equals 15 residues. V was pared by 0 bases and J by 6 bases, with 5 bases of the junction left unmatched. The CDR3 DNA follows: TGTGCCAGCAGTTACTCCGGGACAGGCGTCGATACGCAGTATTTT. Translation gives CASSYSGTGVDTQYF.

This chain connects TRBV5-1 to TRBJ1-2, with D tentatively TRBD1 (5 bases). CDR1 SGHRS and CDR2 YFSETQ come from the germline V gene. This CDR3 spans 12 amino acids. The V and J ends lost 2 bases and 8 bases respectively, with 10 bases between them. CDR3: CASSLETVGYTF. In nucleotides, the CDR3 is TGCGCCAGCAGCTTAGAGACAGTGGGCTACACCTTC.

The chain has TRBV28 and TRBJ2-1; 9 bases agree with TRBD1. Germline V gene sequence: CDR1 MDHEN, CDR2 SYDVKM. With 2 bases clipped from V and 3 bases from J, the junction kept 8 bases outside the gene matches. CDR3 size: 17 residues. The CDR3 protein is CASSLTPGQGLYNEQFF. The CDR3 nucleotides are TGTGCCAGCAGTTTAACCCCGGGACAGGGTCTCTACAATGAGCAGTTCTTC.

This clone was recorded once. An end of the junction differs from the germline gene, which may be a read error. This sequence joins TRBV4-1 and TRBJ2-3; 8 bases line up with TRBD1. Germline V CDR1 and CDR2: MGHRA, YSYEKL. This CDR3 has 15 residues. The CDR3 here is CTSSQGGRGHRTQYF. The CDR3 bases are TGCACCAGCAGCCAAGGAGGCAGGGGGCACCGTACGCAGTATTTT.

The CDR3 loop reads CAISDGVLYNEQFF. The CDR3 nucleotides are TGTGCCATCAGTGATGGCGTTCTCTACAATGAGCAGTTCTTC. The genes are TRBV10-3 and TRBJ2-1; D uncertain. Trimming shortened V by 3 bases and J by 3 bases, and 9 bases separated the two germline ends. CDR1 and CDR2 (germline): ENHRY, SYGVKD. This CDR3 spans 14 amino acids.

The J gene is TRBJ1-1, the V gene TRBV6-5, with D uncertain. The V and J ends lost 2 bases and 2 bases respectively, with 9 bases between them. This CDR3 comprises 14 residues. Per the germline V gene, CDR1 is MNHEY and CDR2 is SVGAGI. The CDR3 region has the DNA TGTGCCAGCAGTTACGATTGGCAAAACACTGAAGCTTTCTTT. Translating it yields CASSYDWQNTEAFF.

CDR3 sequence: CASSLGGDSYGYTF. For the CDR3, the DNA is TGTGCCAGCAGCTTAGGCGGGGACTCATATGGCTACACCTTC. The chain employs TRBV7-2 and TRBJ1-2, with D possibly matching TRBD1 (5 bases). Trimming removed 1 base from V and 5 bases from J, with 11 bases in between. This CDR3 is 14 amino acids long. Per the germline V gene, CDR1 is SGHTA and CDR2 is FQGNSA.

The V gene is TRBV5-1, the J gene TRBJ1-2; tentatively, D is TRBD1 (6 bases). V dropped 7 bases and J dropped 4 bases, with 20 bases sitting between them. The CDR3 loop spans 15 amino acids. Per germline, CDR1 SGHRS and CDR2 YFSETQ. The CDR3 protein is CASGPGGAVSYGYTF. The CDR3 bases are TGCGCCAGCGGCCCCGGGGGGGCGGTTAGCTATGGCTACACCTTC.